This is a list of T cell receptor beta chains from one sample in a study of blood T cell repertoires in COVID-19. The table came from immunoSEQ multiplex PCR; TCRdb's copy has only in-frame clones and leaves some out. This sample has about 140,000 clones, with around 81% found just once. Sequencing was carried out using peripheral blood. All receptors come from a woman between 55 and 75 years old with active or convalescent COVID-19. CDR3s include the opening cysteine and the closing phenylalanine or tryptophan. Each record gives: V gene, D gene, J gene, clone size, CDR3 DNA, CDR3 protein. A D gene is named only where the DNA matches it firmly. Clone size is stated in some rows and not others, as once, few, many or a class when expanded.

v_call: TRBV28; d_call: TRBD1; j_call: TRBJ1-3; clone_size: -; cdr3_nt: TGTGCCAGCAGTCCTGGACAGGGGGCAAACACCATATATTTT; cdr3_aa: CASSPGQGANTIYF
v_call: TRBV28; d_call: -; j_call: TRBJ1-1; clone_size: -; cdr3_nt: TGTGCCAGCAGACTCAGTGAAGGGGGCACTGAAGCTTTCTTT; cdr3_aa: CASRLSEGGTEAFF
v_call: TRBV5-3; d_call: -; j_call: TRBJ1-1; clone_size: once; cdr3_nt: TGTGCCAGTCCTCAACCGTGGGGCCCTAACACTGAAGCTTTCTTT; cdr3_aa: CASPQPWGPNTEAFF
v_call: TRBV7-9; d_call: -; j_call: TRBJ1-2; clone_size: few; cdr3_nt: TGTGCCAGCAGCTCCGGACAGTTTGCCAACTATGGCTACACCTTC; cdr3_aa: CASSSGQFANYGYTF
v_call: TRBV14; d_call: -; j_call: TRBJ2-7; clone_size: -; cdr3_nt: TGTGCCAGCAGCCAAGCGGGAGTATCCTACGAGCAGTACTTC; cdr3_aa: CASSQAGVSYEQYF
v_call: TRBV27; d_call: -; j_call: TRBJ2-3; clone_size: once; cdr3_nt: TGTGCCAGCAGTTTATCGTCGGCAGATACGCAGTATTTT; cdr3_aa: CASSLSSADTQYF
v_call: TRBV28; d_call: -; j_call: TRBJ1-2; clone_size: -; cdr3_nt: TGTGCCAGCAGTCTGAGAGGATTTGGCTACACCTTC; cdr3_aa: CASSLRGFGYTF
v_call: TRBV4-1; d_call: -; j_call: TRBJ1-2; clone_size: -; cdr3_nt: TGCGCCAGCAGCCAAGATCCCGGGGGGAACTATGGCTACACCTTC; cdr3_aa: CASSQDPGGNYGYTF
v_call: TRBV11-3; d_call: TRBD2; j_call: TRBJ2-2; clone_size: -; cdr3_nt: TGTGCCAGCAGCTCGGAGCGGGGTAGCACCGGGGAGCTGTTTTTT; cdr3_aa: CASSSERGSTGELFF
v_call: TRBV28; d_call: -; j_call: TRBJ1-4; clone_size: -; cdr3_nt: TGTGCCAGCAGCTACCGACAGTTTGGGAATGAAAAACTGTTTTTT; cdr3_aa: CASSYRQFGNEKLFF
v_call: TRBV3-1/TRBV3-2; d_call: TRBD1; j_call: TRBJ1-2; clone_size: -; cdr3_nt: TGTGCCAGCAGCCTTCGGGCCACAGGGGCCTATGGCTACACCTTC; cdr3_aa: CASSLRATGAYGYTF